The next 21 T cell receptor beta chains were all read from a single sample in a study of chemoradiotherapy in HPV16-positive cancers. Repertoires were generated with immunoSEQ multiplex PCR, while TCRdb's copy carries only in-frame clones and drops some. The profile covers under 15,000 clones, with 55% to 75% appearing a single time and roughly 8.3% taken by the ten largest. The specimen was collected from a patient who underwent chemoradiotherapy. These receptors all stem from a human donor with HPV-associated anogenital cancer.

The chain's CDR3 is CATSSGTASRQPQHF. The CDR3 nucleotides read TGTGCCACCAGCAGCGGGACAGCCTCTCGGCAGCCCCAGCATTTT. The chain recombines TRBV15 with TRBJ1-5; 7 bases agree with TRBD1. V trimming: 3 bases; J trimming: 7 bases; junction bases outside the gene matches: 9. The CDR3 totals 15 residues. Per germline, CDR1 LNHNV and CDR2 YYDKDF (reference sequence).

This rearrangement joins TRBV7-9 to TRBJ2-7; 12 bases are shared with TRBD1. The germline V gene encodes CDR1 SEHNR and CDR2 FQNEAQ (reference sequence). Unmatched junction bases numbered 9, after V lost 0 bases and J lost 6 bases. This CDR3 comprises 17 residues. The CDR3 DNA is TGTGCCAGCAGCTTAGCCCAGCCGCGGGACAGGGGGCTCGAGCAGTACTTC. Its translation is CASSLAQPRDRGLEQYF.

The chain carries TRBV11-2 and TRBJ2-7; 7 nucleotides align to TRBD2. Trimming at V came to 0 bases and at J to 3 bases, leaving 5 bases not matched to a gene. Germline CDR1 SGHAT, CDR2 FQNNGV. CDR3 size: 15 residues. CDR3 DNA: TGTGCCAGCAGCTTAGAGGGGCGGGGGAGCTACGAGCAGTACTTC. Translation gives CASSLEGRGSYEQYF.

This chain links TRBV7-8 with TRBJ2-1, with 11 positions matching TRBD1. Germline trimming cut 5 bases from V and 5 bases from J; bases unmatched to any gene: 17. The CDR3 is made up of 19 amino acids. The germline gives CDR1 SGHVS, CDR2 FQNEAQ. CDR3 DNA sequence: TGTGCCAGCAGCCAACCCTCGGACAGGGGGCGCTGGCACCACAATGAGCAGTTCTTC. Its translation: CASSQPSDRGRWHHNEQFF.

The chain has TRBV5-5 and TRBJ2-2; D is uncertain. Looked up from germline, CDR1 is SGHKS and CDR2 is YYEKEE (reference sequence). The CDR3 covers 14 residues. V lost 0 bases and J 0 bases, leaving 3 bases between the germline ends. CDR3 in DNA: TGTGCCAGCAGCTTGGCCTCGAACACCGGGGAGCTGTTTTTT. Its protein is CASSLASNTGELFF.

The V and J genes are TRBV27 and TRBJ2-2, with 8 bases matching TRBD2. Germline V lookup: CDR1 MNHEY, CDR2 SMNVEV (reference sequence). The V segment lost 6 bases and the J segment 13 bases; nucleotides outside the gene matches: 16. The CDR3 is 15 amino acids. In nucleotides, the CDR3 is TGTGCCAGCAGGGGGGAACAGTGGTCCGCGGGAGGGCTGTTTTTT. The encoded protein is CASRGEQWSAGGLFF.

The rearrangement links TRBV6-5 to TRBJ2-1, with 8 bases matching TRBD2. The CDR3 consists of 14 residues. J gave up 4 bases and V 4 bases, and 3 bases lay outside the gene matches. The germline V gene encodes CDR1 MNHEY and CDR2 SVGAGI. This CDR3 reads CASSSGLEYNEQFF. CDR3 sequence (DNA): TGTGCCAGCAGTTCGGGACTAGAATACAATGAGCAGTTCTTC.

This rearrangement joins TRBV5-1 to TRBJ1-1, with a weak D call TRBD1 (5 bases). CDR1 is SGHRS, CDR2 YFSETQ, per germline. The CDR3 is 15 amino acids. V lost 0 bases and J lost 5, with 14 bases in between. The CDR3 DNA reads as TGCGCCAGCAGCTTGGTGGCGGGGGGAGAGACTGAAGCTTTCTTT. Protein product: CASSLVAGGETEAFF. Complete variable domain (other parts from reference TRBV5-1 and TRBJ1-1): KAGVTQTPRYLIKTRGQQVTLSCSPISGHRSVSWYQQTPGQGLQFLFEYFSETQRNKGNFPGRFSGRQFSNSRSEMNVSTLELGDSALYLCASSLVAGGETEAFFGQGTRLTVV.

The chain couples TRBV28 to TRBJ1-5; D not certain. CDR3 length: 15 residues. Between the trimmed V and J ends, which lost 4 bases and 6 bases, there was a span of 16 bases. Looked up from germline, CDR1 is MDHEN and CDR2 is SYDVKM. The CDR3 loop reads CASSSSAGLPQPQHF. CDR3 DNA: TGTGCCAGCAGTTCCTCGGCCGGGCTCCCTCAGCCCCAGCATTTT. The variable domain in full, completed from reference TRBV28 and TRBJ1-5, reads DVKVTQSSRYLVKRTGEKVFLECVQDMDHENMFWYRQDPGLGLRLIYFSYDVKMKEKGDIPEGYSVSREKKERFSLILESASTNQTSMYLCASSSSAGLPQPQHFGDGTRLSIL.

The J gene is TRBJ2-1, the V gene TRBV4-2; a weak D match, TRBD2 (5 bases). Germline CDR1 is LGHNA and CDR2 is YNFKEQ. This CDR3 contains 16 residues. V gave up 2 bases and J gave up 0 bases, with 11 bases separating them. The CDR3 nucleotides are TGTGCCAGCAGCCAACGGGATCTCAGCTCCTACAATGAGCAGTTCTTC. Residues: CASSQRDLSSYNEQFF.

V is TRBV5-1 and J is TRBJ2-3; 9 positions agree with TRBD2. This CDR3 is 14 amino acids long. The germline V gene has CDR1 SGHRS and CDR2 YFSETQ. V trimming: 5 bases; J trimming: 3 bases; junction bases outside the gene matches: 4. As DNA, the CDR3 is TGCGCCAGCAGTTCGGCGGGAGGGACAGATACGCAGTATTTT. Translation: CASSSAGGTDTQYF.

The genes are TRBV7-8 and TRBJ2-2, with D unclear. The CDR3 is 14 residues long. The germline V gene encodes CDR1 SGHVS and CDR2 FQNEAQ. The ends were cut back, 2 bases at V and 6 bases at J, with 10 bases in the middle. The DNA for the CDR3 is TGTGCCAGCAGCTTAAGGCTTCGCTCCGGGGAGCTGTTTTTT. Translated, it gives CASSLRLRSGELFF.

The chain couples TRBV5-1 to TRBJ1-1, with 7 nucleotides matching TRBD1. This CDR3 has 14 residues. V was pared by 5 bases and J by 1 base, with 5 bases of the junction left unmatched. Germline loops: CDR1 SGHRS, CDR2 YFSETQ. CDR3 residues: CASSTGTENTEAFF. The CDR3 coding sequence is TGCGCCAGCAGTACCGGGACAGAGAACACTGAAGCTTTCTTT.

The CDR3 nucleotides are TGTGCCAGTAGTATGAAAGAGACCCAGTACTTC. It yields the protein CASSMKETQYF. The chain links TRBV19 to TRBJ2-5; D not certain. The CDR3 is made up of 11 amino acids. Germline CDR1 LNHDA, CDR2 SQIVND (reference sequence). V was trimmed by 3 bases and J by 3 bases, leaving 2 bases between them.

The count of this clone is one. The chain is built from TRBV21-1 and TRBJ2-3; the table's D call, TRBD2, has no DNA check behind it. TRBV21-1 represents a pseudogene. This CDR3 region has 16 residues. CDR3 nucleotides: TGTGCCAGCAGCAAAGCGCGGCTAGCCTTCACAGATACGCAGTATTTT. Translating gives CASSKARLAFTDTQYF.

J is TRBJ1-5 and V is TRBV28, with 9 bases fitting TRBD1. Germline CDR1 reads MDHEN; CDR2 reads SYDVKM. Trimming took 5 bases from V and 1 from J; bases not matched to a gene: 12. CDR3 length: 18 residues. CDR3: CASSLTDRGYLSNQPQHF. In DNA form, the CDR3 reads TGTGCCAGCAGTCTGACCGACAGGGGGTATCTGAGCAATCAGCCCCAGCATTTT. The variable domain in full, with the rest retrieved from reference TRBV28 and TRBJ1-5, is DVKVTQSSRYLVKRTGEKVFLECVQDMDHENMFWYRQDPGLGLRLIYFSYDVKMKEKGDIPEGYSVSREKKERFSLILESASTNQTSMYLCASSLTDRGYLSNQPQHFGDGTRLSIL.

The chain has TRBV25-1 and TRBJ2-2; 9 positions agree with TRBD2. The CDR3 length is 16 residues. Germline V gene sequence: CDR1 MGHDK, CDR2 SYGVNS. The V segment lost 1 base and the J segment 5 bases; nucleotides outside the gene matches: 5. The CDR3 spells CASSEWLAGLTGELFF. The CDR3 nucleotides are TGTGCCAGCAGTGAATGGCTAGCGGGGTTAACCGGGGAGCTGTTTTTT.

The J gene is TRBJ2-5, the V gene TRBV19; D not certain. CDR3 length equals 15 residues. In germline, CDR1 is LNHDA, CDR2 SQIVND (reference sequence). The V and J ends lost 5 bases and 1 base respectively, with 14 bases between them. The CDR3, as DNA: TGTGCCAGTAGTTTACGCGGTACTATCCAAGAGACCCAGTACTTC. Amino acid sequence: CASSLRGTIQETQYF.

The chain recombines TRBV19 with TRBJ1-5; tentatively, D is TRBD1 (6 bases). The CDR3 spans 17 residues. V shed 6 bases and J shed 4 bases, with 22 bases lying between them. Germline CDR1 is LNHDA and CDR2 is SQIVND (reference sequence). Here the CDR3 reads CASRITGIDDSNQPQHF. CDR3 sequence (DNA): TGTGCCAGTAGGATTACAGGGATAGACGATTCTAATCAGCCCCAGCATTTT.

The CDR3 DNA reads TGTGCCAGCTCACCATTTCTGGGGAGGAACACTGAAGCTTTCTTT. Translating it yields CASSPFLGRNTEAFF. The chain joins TRBV18 to TRBJ1-1; D uncertain. Germline V gene sequence: CDR1 KGHSH, CDR2 LQKENI. The CDR3 length is 15 residues. Deletions cut 2 bases from V and 1 base from J, with 11 bases between.

The CDR3 region is CASSAPLAASSTDTQYF. The CDR3 bases are TGCGCCAGCAGCGCGCCACTAGCGGCTTCTAGCACAGATACGCAGTATTTT. The rearrangement links TRBV5-1 to TRBJ2-3, with 8 bases matching TRBD2. V shed 4 bases and J 0 bases; nucleotides not matched to a gene: 10. Germline V gives CDR1 SGHRS, CDR2 YFSETQ. The CDR3 extends over 17 amino acids. The complete variable domain, with remaining parts taken from reference TRBV5-1 and TRBJ2-3, reads KAGVTQTPRYLIKTRGQQVTLSCSPISGHRSVSWYQQTPGQGLQFLFEYFSETQRNKGNFPGRFSGRQFSNSRSEMNVSTLELGDSALYLCASSAPLAASSTDTQYFGPGTRLTVL.